The source of this TCR beta chain is a study of STAT5B mutations in CD4+ large granular lymphocyte leukemia. Overall study findings and caveats: No patients shared main leukemic clonotypes, though 20% to 25% appeared at low frequency elsewhere. The CD4+ versus CD8+ T-LGLL clonality difference may reflect limited sample size.

TCRdb keeps only in-frame clones here, not all; method: immunoSEQ multiplex PCR. Seen here are about 31,000 clones, roughly 91% observed once, and the top ten hold over 0.4%. This clone has just one count. Its antigen is unidentified. The CDR3 covers 14 residues. Germline trimming cut 5 bases from V and 6 bases from J; bases unmatched to any gene: 5. Looked up from germline, CDR1 is SNHLY and CDR2 is FYNNEI. This TCR derives from a human donor in good health. Source material: CD4+ T cells from blood buffy coats. The chain links TRBV2 to TRBJ1-5; 9 bases map to TRBD1. The CDR3 DNA reads as TGTGCCAGCAGTTACAGGGGGCTAGCTCAGCCCCAGCATTTT. Its translation: CASSYRGLAQPQHF.